This T cell receptor beta chain was recorded in a study of vaccination effects on CD4 cells after COVID-19. The method was immunoSEQ multiplex PCR; TCRdb's version includes in-frame clones alone and lacks a portion of them. This sample has some 20,000 clones; around three quarters occur once, and the top ten carry 16%. Before any sequencing was done, the ViraFEST assay used viral peptide pools to expand antigen-specific CD4+ T cells. Cultured cells yielded isolated CD4+ T cells after 10 days. V shed 8 bases and J shed 5 bases, with 14 bases lying between them. Per the germline V gene, CDR1 is SNHLY and CDR2 is FYNNEI. This CDR3 is 13 amino acids long. As to this clone: Its specificity is not known.

This sample comprised CD4+ T cells from PBMCs cultured with HCoV-229E spike peptides, obtained before COVID-19 vaccination. This sequence was found in a human donor who received a COVID-19 vaccine. The V gene is TRBV2, the J gene TRBJ2-3, with D hard to call. The CDR3 protein is CASAGFGGDTQYF. CDR3 sequence (DNA): TGTGCCAGCGCCGGGTTCGGTGGAGATACGCAGTATTTT.